Presented here are 16 T cell receptor beta chains from one specimen sequenced in a study of control samples from healthy donors and cancer patients. Profiling relied on immunoSEQ multiplex PCR, and the TCRdb table lists in-frame clones only, not all of them. The sample lists 110,000 or so clones, over 75% occurring once. Sequenced input: blood. These receptors came from a human donor in good health. The donor label of this sample is uncertain.

This clone has just a few counts. The V gene is TRBV9, the J gene TRBJ2-3; D is perhaps TRBD2 (6 bases). Germline CDR1 is SGDLS and CDR2 is YYNGEE. V was pared by 4 bases and J by 1 base, with 13 bases between. This CDR3 has 15 residues. In DNA, the CDR3 is TGTGCCAGCAGCTCCGGACTAACCCGCACAGATACGCAGTATTTT. Its translation: CASSSGLTRTDTQYF.

This rearrangement joins TRBV5-6 to TRBJ2-7, with 7 bases lining up with TRBD1. The ends lost 0 bases at V and 8 bases at J; junction bases unmatched: 8. The V gene's germline CDR1 is SGHDT and CDR2 YYEEEE. The CDR3 is 14 residues long. CDR3 in DNA: TGTGCCAGCAGCTTGGGGGACAGATGGCCCCAGCAGTACTTC. This codes for CASSLGDRWPQQYF.

The chain couples TRBV7-3 to TRBJ1-6; D unresolved. This CDR3 has 15 amino acids. With 2 bases removed from V and 11 bases from J, the gap between germline ends came to 16 bases. Per the germline V gene, CDR1 is SGHTA and CDR2 is FQGTGA. The CDR3 DNA is TGTGCCAGCAGCTTATCAGGACCGGAAAGTACACCCCTCCACTTT. Translating it yields CASSLSGPESTPLHF.

The gene calls are TRBV12-5 and TRBJ1-1; unclear D gene. Germline V gives CDR1 LGHNT, CDR2 FRNRAP. Trimming took 1 base from V and 4 from J, leaving 7 bases between them. The length of the CDR3 is 13 residues. CDR3 residues: CASGLGSGTEAFF. CDR3 coding DNA: TGTGCTAGTGGTTTGGGGTCGGGCACTGAAGCTTTCTTT.

The chain has TRBV19 and TRBJ1-1; D gene ambiguous. Germline V lookup: CDR1 LNHDA, CDR2 SQIVND (reference sequence). CDR3 length equals 11 residues. V lost 5 bases and J lost 6, with 7 bases in between. CDR3 sequence reads: CASSAGAEAFF. In DNA form, the CDR3 reads TGTGCCAGTAGTGCCGGGGCTGAAGCTTTCTTT. Full variable domain (missing parts from reference TRBV19 and TRBJ1-1): DGGITQSPKYLFRKEGQNVTLSCEQNLNHDAMYWYRQDPGQGLRLIYYSQIVNDFQKGDIAEGYSVSREKKESFPLTVTSAQKNPTAFYLCASSAGAEAFFGQGTRLTVV.

This clone was recorded once. The chain carries TRBV12-5 and TRBJ1-1, with D possibly matching TRBD1 (5 bases). V lost 8 bases to trimming and J lost 5 bases, with 9 bases between them. The CDR3 spans 11 residues. Germline CDR1 LGHNT, CDR2 FRNRAP. DNA of the CDR3: TGTGCTAGTCGGTCAGGGACTGAAGCTTTCTTT. Residues: CASRSGTEAFF.

J is TRBJ1-5 and V is TRBV28; D gene unclear. The CDR3 runs 11 residues. The V gene's germline CDR1 is MDHEN and CDR2 SYDVKM. V was clipped by 5 bases and J by 7 bases, with 6 bases between them. CDR3 in amino acids: CASSTVQPQHF. CDR3 bases: TGTGCCAGCAGTACCGTCCAGCCCCAGCATTTT.

This clone was detected a few times. V is TRBV10-3 and J is TRBJ1-2; D call uncertain. The CDR3 runs 15 residues. Deletions cut 7 bases from V and 0 bases from J, with 15 bases between. The germline gives CDR1 ENHRY, CDR2 SYGVKD. CDR3: CAIKSLVPSNYGYTF. Written as DNA, the CDR3 is TGTGCCATCAAATCGTTGGTCCCGTCTAACTATGGCTACACCTTC.

This chain uses TRBV10-3 with TRBJ2-3; no reliable D call. The CDR3 covers 11 residues. Per germline, CDR1 ENHRY and CDR2 SYGVKD. The V and J ends lost 8 bases and 6 bases respectively, with 9 bases between them. DNA for the CDR3: TGTGCCATCGCCATGACGGATACGCAGTATTTT. This codes for CAIAMTDTQYF.

The rearrangement links TRBV7-8 to TRBJ2-3; 14 bases match TRBD2. The V and J ends lost 4 bases and 3 bases, in that order; junction bases with no gene match: 9. CDR1 and CDR2 from the germline V gene are SGHVS and FQNEAQ. CDR3 length equals 18 residues. CDR3 nucleotides: TGTGCCAGCAGCTCGGGACTAGCGGGGGAAGTTTTGACAGATACGCAGTATTTT. This codes for CASSSGLAGEVLTDTQYF.

The rearrangement joins TRBV19 to TRBJ1-5; 8 bases map to TRBD1. This CDR3 contains 16 residues. V trimming: 4 bases; J trimming: 4 bases; junction bases outside the gene matches: 9. The germline gives CDR1 LNHDA, CDR2 SQIVND (reference sequence). In DNA, the CDR3 is TGTGCCAGTAGTACTCTGGACAGGGAGGGGAATCAGCCCCAGCATTTT. This translates into CASSTLDREGNQPQHF. The variable domain in full, completed from reference TRBV19 and TRBJ1-5, reads DGGITQSPKYLFRKEGQNVTLSCEQNLNHDAMYWYRQDPGQGLRLIYYSQIVNDFQKGDIAEGYSVSREKKESFPLTVTSAQKNPTAFYLCASSTLDREGNQPQHFGDGTRLSIL.

There are a few counts of this clone. V and J are TRBV15 and TRBJ1-1; D unresolved. CDR3 length equals 15 residues. V lost 0 bases to trimming and J lost 2 bases, with 10 bases between them. Germline lookup yields CDR1 LNHNV and CDR2 YYDKDF (reference sequence). The CDR3 region is CATSRDLKLNTEAFF. The CDR3, as DNA: TGTGCCACCAGCAGAGATCTGAAGCTAAACACTGAAGCTTTCTTT. The entire variable domain, with the rest obtained from reference TRBV15 and TRBJ1-1, is as follows: DAMVIQNPRYQVTQFGKPVTLSCSQTLNHNVMYWYQQKSSQAPKLLFHYYDKDFNNEADTPDNFQSRRPNTSFCFLDIRSPGLGDTAMYLCATSRDLKLNTEAFFGQGTRLTVV.

The chain uses TRBV5-6 and TRBJ1-2; D is unresolved. V gave up 0 bases and J gave up 3 bases, with 12 bases separating them. Germline lookup yields CDR1 SGHDT and CDR2 YYEEEE. This CDR3 spans 15 amino acids. CDR3 sequence (DNA): TGTGCCAGCAGCTTGGCAGTCAGGACTTACTATGGCTACACCTTC. Translating gives CASSLAVRTYYGYTF.

The V gene is TRBV11-2, the J gene TRBJ1-1; D remains unclear. The V gene's germline CDR1 is SGHAT and CDR2 FQNNGV. The ends were cut back, 4 bases at V and 1 base at J, with 10 bases in the middle. The CDR3 spans 14 residues. The CDR3 sequence is CASSYDFTNTEAFF. DNA for the CDR3: TGTGCCAGCAGCTATGATTTCACGAACACTGAAGCTTTCTTT.

The chain joins TRBV29-1 to TRBJ1-1; D is undetermined. The V end was cut by 7 bases, the J end by 4 bases, with 13 bases between. Germline V gene lookup returns CDR1 SQVTM and CDR2 ANQGSEA. This CDR3 has 12 amino acids. CDR3 loop: CSARLVGTEAFF. CDR3 nucleotide sequence: TGCAGCGCGCGCTTGGTTGGCACTGAAGCTTTCTTT.

The V gene is TRBV3-1 (or the pseudogene TRBV3-2), the J gene TRBJ1-6; D not resolved. Germline V gene data show CDR1 as LGHDT and CDR2 as YNNKEL (reference sequence). The germline V and J ends were trimmed by 6 bases and 8 bases, with 14 bases remaining between them. CDR3 size: 14 residues. Here the CDR3 DNA reads TGTGCCAGCAGTCTGCAGGACTCAGATTCACCCCTCCACTTT. Its protein is CASSLQDSDSPLHF.